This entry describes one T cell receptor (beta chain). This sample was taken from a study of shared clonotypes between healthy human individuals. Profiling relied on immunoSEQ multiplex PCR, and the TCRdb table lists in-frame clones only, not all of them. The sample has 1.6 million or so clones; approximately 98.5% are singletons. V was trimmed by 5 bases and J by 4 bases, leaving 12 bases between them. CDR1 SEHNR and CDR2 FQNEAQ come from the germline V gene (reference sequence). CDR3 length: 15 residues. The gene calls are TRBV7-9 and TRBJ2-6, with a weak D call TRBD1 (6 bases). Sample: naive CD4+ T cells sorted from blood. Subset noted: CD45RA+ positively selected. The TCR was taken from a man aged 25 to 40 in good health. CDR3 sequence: CASSKTGTGANVLTF. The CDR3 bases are TGTGCCAGCAGCAAAACCGGGACAGGGGCCAACGTCCTGACTTTC.